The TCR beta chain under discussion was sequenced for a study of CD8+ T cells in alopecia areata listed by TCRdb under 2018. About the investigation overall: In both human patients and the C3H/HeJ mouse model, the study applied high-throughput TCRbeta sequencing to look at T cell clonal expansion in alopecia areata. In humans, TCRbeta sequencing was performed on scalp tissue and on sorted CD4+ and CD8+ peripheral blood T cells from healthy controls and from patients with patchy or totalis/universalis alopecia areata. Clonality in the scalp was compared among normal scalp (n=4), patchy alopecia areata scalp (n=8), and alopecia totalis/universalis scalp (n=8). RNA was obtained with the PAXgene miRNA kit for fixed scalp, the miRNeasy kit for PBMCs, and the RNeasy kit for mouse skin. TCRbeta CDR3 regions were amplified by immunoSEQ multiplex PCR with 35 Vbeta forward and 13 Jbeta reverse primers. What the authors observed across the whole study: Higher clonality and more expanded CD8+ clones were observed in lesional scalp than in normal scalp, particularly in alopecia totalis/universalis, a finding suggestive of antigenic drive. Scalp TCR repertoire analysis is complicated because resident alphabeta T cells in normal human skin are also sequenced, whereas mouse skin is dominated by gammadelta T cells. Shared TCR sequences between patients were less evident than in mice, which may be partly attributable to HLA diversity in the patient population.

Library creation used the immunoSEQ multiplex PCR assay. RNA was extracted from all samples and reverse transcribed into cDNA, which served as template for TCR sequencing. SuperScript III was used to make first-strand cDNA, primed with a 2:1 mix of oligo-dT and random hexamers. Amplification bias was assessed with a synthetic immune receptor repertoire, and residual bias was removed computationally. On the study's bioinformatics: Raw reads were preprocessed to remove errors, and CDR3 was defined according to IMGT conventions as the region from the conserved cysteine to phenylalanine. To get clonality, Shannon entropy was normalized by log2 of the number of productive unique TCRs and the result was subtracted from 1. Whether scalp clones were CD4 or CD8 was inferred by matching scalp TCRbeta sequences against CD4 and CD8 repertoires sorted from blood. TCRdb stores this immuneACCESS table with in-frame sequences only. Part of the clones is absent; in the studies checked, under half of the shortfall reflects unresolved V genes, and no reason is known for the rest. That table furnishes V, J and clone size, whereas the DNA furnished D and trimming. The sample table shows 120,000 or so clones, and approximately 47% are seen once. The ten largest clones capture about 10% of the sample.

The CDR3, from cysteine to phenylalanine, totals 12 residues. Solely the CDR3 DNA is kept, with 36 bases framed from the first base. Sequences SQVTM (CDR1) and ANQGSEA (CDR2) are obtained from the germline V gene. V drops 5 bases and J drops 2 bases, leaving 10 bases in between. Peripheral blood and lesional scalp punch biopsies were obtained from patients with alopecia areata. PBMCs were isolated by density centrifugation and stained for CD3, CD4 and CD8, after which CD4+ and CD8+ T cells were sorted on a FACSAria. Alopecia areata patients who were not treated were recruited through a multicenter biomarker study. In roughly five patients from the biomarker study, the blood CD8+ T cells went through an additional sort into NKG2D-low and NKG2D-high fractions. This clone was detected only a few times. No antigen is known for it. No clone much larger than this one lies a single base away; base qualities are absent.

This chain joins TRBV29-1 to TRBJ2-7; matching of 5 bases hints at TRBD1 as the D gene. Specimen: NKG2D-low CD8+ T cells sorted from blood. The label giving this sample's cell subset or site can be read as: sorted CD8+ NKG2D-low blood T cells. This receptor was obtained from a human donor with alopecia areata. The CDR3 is CSVQTDPYEQYF. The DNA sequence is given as TGCAGCGTTCAGACAGACCCCTACGAGCAGTACTTC.